Shown below are 25 T cell receptor beta chains from a single sample sequenced in a study of immune heterogeneity within non-small cell lung tumors. It was with 32 V and 13 J primers that multiplex PCR amplified TCR beta CDR3. TCRdb used MiXCR to reprocess the multiplex PCR reads, holding one entry per CDR3 protein. The repertoire consists of under 25,000 distinct CDR3 sequences, with over 25% occurring once and the leading ten covering around 4.5%. Per sample, 600 ng of bulk tumor genomic DNA was the template used. Multiple widely separated biopsies were taken from each primary tumor at surgery. Before undergoing curative surgery, patients had newly diagnosed non-small cell lung cancer that was untreated. The material sequenced was lung tumor tissue. These receptors all stem from a man aged 35 to 55 with non-small cell lung cancer.

For the CDR3, the DNA is TGTGCCACCGCCGATGACCTGACAGGGAGAGAGACCCAGTACTTC. Its translation is CATADDLTGRETQYF. The rearrangement links TRBV24-1 to TRBJ2-5, with 7 bases identical to TRBD1. Per the germline V gene, CDR1 is KGHDR and CDR2 is SFDVKD. This CDR3 region has 15 residues. J gave up 4 bases and V 9 bases, and 13 bases lay outside the gene matches.

This clonotype was detected many times. This chain links TRBV20-1 with TRBJ1-5, with 9 bases matching TRBD1. CDR3 length equals 14 residues. Looked up from germline, CDR1 is DFQATT and CDR2 is SNEGSKA (reference sequence). J was trimmed by 6 bases and V by 7 bases; bases with no gene match: 10. This CDR3 is CSVPGQGVGQPQHF. CDR3 bases: TGCAGTGTACCGGGACAGGGAGTTGGTCAGCCCCAGCATTTT.

The rearrangement uses TRBV18 and TRBJ2-6, with D unresolved. The CDR3 extends over 16 amino acids. V was shortened by 4 bases and J by 4 bases, with 14 bases between the two germline ends. Per the germline V gene, CDR1 is KGHSH and CDR2 is LQKENI. The CDR3, as DNA: TGTGCCAGCTCACGGGTGCAGGCTTCGGGGGCCAACGTCCTGACTTTC. This encodes CASSRVQASGANVLTF.

This chain joins TRBV29-1 and TRBJ1-1; 7 bases are shared with TRBD1. CDR3 size: 14 residues. From germline, CDR1 is SQVTM and CDR2 ANQGSEA. Trimming at V came to 7 bases and at J to 0 bases, leaving 8 bases not matched to a gene. The CDR3 bases are TGCAGCGCCCAGGACAGGCCTTTGAACACTGAAGCTTTCTTT. Translated, it gives CSAQDRPLNTEAFF.

As to this clonotype: A much more abundant neighbour one base away suggests this may be a read error. V usage is TRBV19 and J usage is TRBJ1-6, with D possibly being TRBD1 (5 bases). This CDR3 contains 14 residues. The V end lost 5 bases, the J end lost 7 bases, and 12 bases lay between the germline ends. The germline gives CDR1 LNHDA, CDR2 SQIVND (reference sequence). CDR3 region: CASSLGEGNSPLHF. Written as DNA, the CDR3 is TGTGCCAGTAGTCTGGGAGAGGGGAATTCACCCCTCCACTTT.

As to this clonotype: One end of the junction does not line up with germline, which may come from a read error. The J gene is TRBJ2-1, the V gene TRBV16, with D hard to call. Germline assignment: CDR1 KGHSY and CDR2 FQNENV. This CDR3 is built from 14 residues. The CDR3 spells CASSQSFSSNEQFF. The CDR3 DNA reads TGTGCCAGCAGCCAATCCTTTTCCTCCAATGAGCAGTTCTTC.

There are a few counts of this clonotype. Mismatch with germline at one junction end may stem from a read error. The gene calls are TRBV7-7 and TRBJ2-1, with TRBD2 identical over 13 bases. The CDR3 loop spans 15 amino acids. The germline gives CDR1 SSHAT, CDR2 FNYEAQ (reference sequence). The CDR3: CASSSGLAGNNEQFF. The CDR3, as DNA: TGTGCTAGCAGCTCGGGACTAGCGGGAAACAATGAGCAGTTCTTC.

By frequency in the sample, this clonotype is medium-sized. The rearrangement joins TRBV2 to TRBJ1-5; D gene uncertain. V was clipped by 0 bases and J by 5 bases, with 8 bases between them. This CDR3 is 14 amino acids long. The germline V gene has CDR1 SNHLY and CDR2 FYNNEI. CDR3: CASSEASWDQPQHF. The CDR3 DNA reads as TGTGCCAGCAGTGAAGCCTCTTGGGATCAGCCCCAGCATTTT.

The chain is built from TRBV5-8 and TRBJ2-1, with D hard to call. The CDR3 sequence is 16 residues long. V was cut by 0 bases and J by 1 base, with 11 bases left in between. The germline V gene encodes CDR1 SGHTS and CDR2 YDEGEE. The CDR3 sequence is CASSLDGDWSYNEQFF. The CDR3 DNA reads TGTGCCAGCAGCTTGGATGGTGACTGGTCCTACAATGAGCAGTTCTTC.

This clonotype showed up just once. A read error is possible here, since a much larger clone lies one base away. The genes are TRBV6-1 and TRBJ1-5, with 7 bases that match TRBD1. After removal of 8 bases from V and 4 bases from J, the junction contained 11 bases not matched to a gene. Germline CDR1 is MNHNS and CDR2 is SASEGT. The CDR3 has 15 residues. CDR3 DNA: TGTGCCAGCGGAACGACAGGGAACAGAAATCAGCCCCAGCATTTT. It specifies CASGTTGNRNQPQHF.

This clonotype was observed at least ten times. J is TRBJ1-6 and V is TRBV12-3 or TRBV12-4; TRBD1 might be the D (5 bases). This CDR3 is 13 amino acids long. The V gene lost 4 bases and the J gene lost 9 bases, with 10 bases spanning the gap. Here the CDR3 reads CASSSDSGSPLHF. In DNA, the CDR3 is TGTGCCAGCAGTTCCGACAGCGGTTCACCCCTCCACTTT.

A few counts support this clonotype. The chain joins TRBV28 to TRBJ2-2; D may be TRBD2 (5 bases). This CDR3 is 16 amino acids long. V dropped 3 bases and J dropped 7 bases, with 18 bases sitting between them. Germline V gene sequence: CDR1 MDHEN, CDR2 SYDVKM. CDR3 coding DNA: TGTGCCAGCAGTTTCCCCAACATGTGGGCGGGCGGGGAGCTGTTTTTT. Protein product: CASSFPNMWAGGELFF.

This clonotype has only a few counts. The chain uses TRBV20-1 and TRBJ1-4; TRBD1 might be the D (6 bases). Germline CDR1 DFQATT, CDR2 SNEGSKA (reference sequence). V was cut by 6 bases and J by 7 bases, with 15 bases left in between. The CDR3 has 13 residues. The chain's CDR3 is CSAGHPSVEKLFF. As DNA, the CDR3 is TGCAGTGCGGGACACCCTTCGGTTGAAAAACTGTTTTTT.

Here the CDR3 reads CASSVVARGTEAFF. The CDR3 nucleotides are TGTGCCAGCAGCGTAGTAGCGAGGGGCACTGAAGCTTTCTTT. This chain joins TRBV9 and TRBJ1-1, with a weak D call TRBD1 (5 bases). This CDR3 spans 14 amino acids. Trimming removed 0 bases at V and 4 bases at J, with 10 bases between. Germline lookup yields CDR1 SGDLS and CDR2 YYNGEE.

Only one count was recorded for this clonotype. Given a much more abundant clone one base away, this may be a read error. J is TRBJ2-7 and V is TRBV6-9; no clear D. The CDR3 totals 14 residues. Germline CDR1 is MNHGY and CDR2 is SVAAGI. V was shortened by 3 bases and J by 2 bases, with 11 bases between the two germline ends. CDR3 protein: CASSYGQNPYEQYF. Written as DNA, the CDR3 is TGTGCCAGCAGTTACGGTCAGAATCCCTACGAGCAGTACTTC.

This clonotype appeared a few times. This rearrangement joins TRBV19 to TRBJ2-6, with 8 nucleotides matching TRBD1. From germline, CDR1 is LNHDA and CDR2 SQIVND (reference sequence). The trim removed 3 bases at V and 0 bases at J, leaving 4 bases unmatched. CDR3 length: 17 residues. This chain's CDR3 is CASSMGQAISGANVLTF. DNA of the CDR3: TGTGCCAGTAGTATGGGACAGGCCATCTCTGGGGCCAACGTCCTGACTTTC.

This clonotype occurred many times. One end of the junction varies from germline; a read error may be responsible. V is TRBV6-2 or TRBV6-3 and J is TRBJ1-5, with D tentatively TRBD1 (5 bases). The CDR3 is 15 amino acids. In germline, CDR1 is MNHEY, CDR2 SVGEGT. This CDR3 is CASSYNGGGYQAQHF. The DNA of the CDR3 is TGTGCCAGCAGTTACAACGGGGGGGGGTATCAGGCCCAGCATTTT.

The rearrangement links TRBV11-2 to TRBJ2-7; 7 positions match TRBD1. The germline CDR1 and CDR2 sequences are SGHAT and FQNNGV. V dropped 3 bases and J dropped 4; count of bases not matched to a gene: 9. CDR3 length: 15 residues. Written as DNA, the CDR3 is TGTGCCAGCAGCTTTTTAGTAGGGGGCGTTTACGAGCAGTACTTC. Amino acids: CASSFLVGGVYEQYF.

This clonotype was counted only a few times. The chain employs TRBV11-1 and TRBJ2-7; tentatively, D is TRBD2 (6 bases). Trimming stripped 5 bases from V and 1 base from J, with 18 bases between. Looked up from germline, CDR1 is SGHAT and CDR2 is FQDESV (reference sequence). The CDR3 covers 16 residues. CDR3 DNA: TGTGCCAGCAGCCGCGGGGCATCCATTTGGTCCTACGAGCAGTACTTC. This sequence encodes CASSRGASIWSYEQYF.

This clonotype came up a few times. The genes are TRBV20-1 and TRBJ1-5; D is perhaps TRBD1 (5 bases). V lost 3 bases and J 0 bases, leaving 21 bases between the germline ends. This CDR3 is built from 18 residues. Germline loops: CDR1 DFQATT, CDR2 SNEGSKA (reference sequence). The CDR3 region is CSASLPGPGGYSNQPQHF. As DNA, the CDR3 is TGCAGTGCTAGTCTCCCGGGGCCGGGCGGTTATAGCAATCAGCCCCAGCATTTT.

The sample holds a few counts of this clonotype. The chain links TRBV7-6 to TRBJ2-1; 12 nucleotides line up with TRBD2. The CDR3 is 14 residues long. The germline V gene has CDR1 SGHVS and CDR2 FNYEAQ. After removal of 6 bases from V and 10 bases from J, the junction contained 7 bases not matched to a gene. Here the CDR3 DNA reads TGTGCCAGCAGAGAACTAGCGGGAGGATGGGAGCAGTTCTTC. This encodes CASRELAGGWEQFF.

This clonotype occurred a few times. V is TRBV7-9 and J is TRBJ1-1; weak D call: TRBD1 (5 bases). CDR1 SEHNR and CDR2 FQNEAQ come from the germline V gene (reference sequence). The CDR3 has 13 residues. Trimming cost V 5 bases and J 3 bases, with 10 bases left between them. CDR3 protein: CASSTGRDTEAFF. In DNA, the CDR3 is TGTGCCAGCAGCACGGGACGGGACACTGAAGCTTTCTTT.

The table lists this clonotype with a few counts. V is TRBV7-8 and J is TRBJ2-5, with D hard to call. This CDR3 region has 13 residues. Germline assignment: CDR1 SGHVS and CDR2 FQNEAQ. The V end lost 3 bases, the J end lost 2 bases, and 7 bases lay between the germline ends. CDR3 coding DNA: TGTGCCAGCAGCTTGACACTACAAGAGACCCAGTACTTC. It codes for CASSLTLQETQYF.

As for this clonotype: Without the conserved terminal phenylalanine or tryptophan, this CDR3 likely stems from a read error. V usage is TRBV12-3 or TRBV12-4 and J usage is TRBJ2-1, with D uncertain. The CDR3 is 12 amino acids. The DNA for the CDR3 is TGTGTCAGCAGCCCTAGACAAGGGGAGCAGTTCTTA. It translates to CVSSPRQGEQFL.

This clonotype appeared many times. CDR3 bases: TGTGCCAGCAGGGGACTAGCGGGATTTTTCAACGAGCAGTACTTC. Its protein is CASRGLAGFFNEQYF. V usage is TRBV6-1 and J usage is TRBJ2-7; 13 bases line up with TRBD2. Germline CDR1 reads MNHNS; CDR2 reads SASEGT. The CDR3 has 15 amino acids. J gave up 5 bases and V 6 bases, and 7 bases lay outside the gene matches.